Below are 2 T cell receptor beta chains sequenced from a single sample in a study of cytomegalovirus exposure and HLA in healthy donors. PCR involved 60 Vbeta and 13 Jbeta primers. Only in-frame clones appear in the TCRdb table, and some are missing; sequencing was by immunoSEQ multiplex PCR. There are some 97,000 clones in the sample; 70% to 80% occur only once, and more than 4.5% lies in the top ten. Sequencing was done on a sample of PBMCs. All receptors come from a woman aged 18-29 years in good health and CMV-seropositive.

The rearrangement joins TRBV5-1 to TRBJ1-2; the D gene is possibly TRBD1 (5 bases). The CDR3 contains 14 residues. Germline CDR1 SGHRS, CDR2 YFSETQ. Trimming pared 0 bases from V and 3 bases from J, leaving 9 bases between. CDR3 amino acids: CASSLDLGHYGYTF. The CDR3 DNA follows: TGCGCCAGCAGCTTGGATCTGGGGCACTATGGCTACACCTTC.

This sequence joins TRBV7-9 and TRBJ2-5; D remains unclear. Trimming removed 7 bases at V and 2 bases at J, with 14 bases between. This CDR3 is built from 14 residues. Germline values: CDR1 SEHNR, CDR2 FQNEAQ (reference sequence). The CDR3 DNA sequence: TGTGCCAGCAACCTAGACGGAAATCAAGAGACCCAGTACTTC. It is translated as CASNLDGNQETQYF.